This T cell receptor beta chain was identified in a study of radiotherapy plus CTLA-4 blockade in lung cancer. Data came from immunoSEQ multiplex PCR; TCRdb stores just in-frame clones and leaves some out. The sample includes 60,000 to 65,000 clones, 60% to 85% of them seen just once. Germline values: CDR1 SEHNR, CDR2 FQNEAQ (reference sequence). This CDR3 spans 14 amino acids. The V gene lost 5 bases and the J gene lost 4 bases, with 14 bases spanning the gap. The chain uses TRBV7-9 and TRBJ1-2; D perhaps matches TRBD1 (5 bases). The sample in question was peripheral blood, obtained from a patient treated with radiotherapy plus ipilimumab. The TCR was taken from a human donor with non-small cell lung cancer who had a complete response to radiotherapy plus ipilimumab. The CDR3 protein is CASSLLGLIYGYTF. The CDR3 nucleotides are TGTGCCAGCAGCCTTTTGGGACTGATCTATGGCTACACCTTC.